The rows below give T cell receptor beta chains drawn from one sample of a study of shared clonotypes between healthy human individuals. Here immunoSEQ multiplex PCR was the method, and the copy in TCRdb shows in-frame clones only, minus some. Of some 2,500,000 clones detected, 80% to 95% appear once; the ten largest clones hold 0.36%. The sample comprised naive CD4+ T cells from PBMCs. All receptors come from a man in his late teens or twenties in good health. Some clones in this sample may be carry-over from other donors' samples. CDR3s include the opening cysteine and the closing phenylalanine or tryptophan. The D gene is left open where the match is weak. A row's size may be missing; if present it is once, few, many or a size class.

v_gene	d_gene	j_gene	len	abundance	CDR3aa	CDR3nt
TRBV5-6	-	TRBJ1-1	14	-	CASSEQAGSTEAFF	TGTGCCAGCAGCGAACAGGCCGGGAGCACTGAAGCTTTCTTT
TRBV19	-	TRBJ2-1	14	-	CASSIDLFYNEQFF	TGTGCCAGTAGTATAGATCTCTTTTACAATGAGCAGTTCTTC
TRBV27	-	TRBJ2-7	13	-	CASSLGLTYEQYF	TGTGCCAGCAGTTTGGGACTGACCTACGAGCAGTACTTC
TRBV12-5	-	TRBJ2-1	14	-	CASGPGGFRGEQFF	TGTGCTAGTGGTCCGGGGGGCTTTCGAGGTGAGCAGTTCTTC
TRBV19	-	TRBJ1-1	12	few	CASTLGNGEAFF	TGTGCCAGCACTCTAGGAAACGGTGAAGCTTTCTTT
TRBV12-2	-	TRBJ2-7	14	-	CASRTTSGSYEQYF	TGTGCAAGTCGCACGACTAGCGGGAGCTACGAGCAGTACTTC
TRBV28	-	TRBJ2-2	12	-	CASMGRGRELFF	TGTGCCAGCATGGGGCGTGGCAGGGAGCTGTTTTTT
TRBV7-2	-	TRBJ2-7	15	-	CASSLMRQLTYEQYF	TGTGCCAGCAGCTTAATGAGACAGCTGACCTACGAGCAGTACTTC
TRBV5-1	-	TRBJ2-3	14	-	CASSGSGSTDTQYF	TGCGCCAGCAGTGGGTCGGGGAGTACAGATACGCAGTATTTT
TRBV5-1	TRBD1	TRBJ2-3	15	-	CASSLARTGTDTQYF	TGCGCCAGCAGCTTGGCCCGGACAGGGACAGATACGCAGTATTTT
TRBV9	-	TRBJ1-1	13	-	CASRPDSNTEAFF	TGTGCCAGCAGACCTGACAGCAACACTGAAGCTTTCTTT
TRBV7-3	-	TRBJ2-1	14	-	CASSWDATRNEQFF	TGTGCCAGCAGCTGGGATGCCACACGGAATGAGCAGTTCTTC
TRBV7-9	TRBD1	TRBJ1-4	15	-	CASSLGQGADEKLFF	TGTGCCAGCAGCTTGGGACAGGGGGCGGATGAAAAACTGTTTTTT
TRBV7-2	-	TRBJ2-7	15	-	CASSPRRGSSYEQYF	TGTGCCAGCAGCCCCCGCCGGGGGAGCTCCTACGAGCAGTACTTC
TRBV5-4	-	TRBJ2-5	15	-	CASSFLRGLQETQYF	TGTGCCAGCAGCTTTTTGAGGGGCCTCCAAGAGACCCAGTACTTC
TRBV4-3	-	TRBJ2-4	16	-	CASSQGPSLAKNIQYF	TGCGCCAGCAGCCAGGGCCCTTCGCTAGCCAAAAACATTCAGTACTTC
TRBV5-4	TRBD1	TRBJ1-1	16	once	CASSLYPGQANTEAFF	TGTGCCAGCAGCTTGTACCCGGGACAGGCTAACACTGAAGCTTTCTTT
TRBV7-3	-	TRBJ2-2	16	-	CASSSLGTQNTGELFF	TGTGCCAGCAGCTCCCTCGGGACACAGAACACCGGGGAGCTGTTTTTT
TRBV6-1	-	TRBJ2-7	11	-	CASSGSYEQYF	TGTGCCAGCAGTGGATCCTACGAGCAGTACTTC
TRBV28	TRBD1	TRBJ2-7	16	-	CASSLYLTGASYEQYF	TGTGCCAGCAGTTTATACCTCACAGGGGCCTCCTACGAGCAGTACTTC
TRBV11-2	-	TRBJ2-7	17	-	CASSLELRLVSRVEQYF	TGTGCCAGCAGCTTAGAACTGAGACTAGTATCACGCGTCGAGCAGTACTTC
TRBV9	TRBD2	TRBJ2-7	15	-	CASSVEAGGFYEQYF	TGTGCCAGCAGCGTAGAAGCGGGAGGGTTTTACGAGCAGTACTTC
TRBV5-4	TRBD2	TRBJ2-1	15	-	CASSIKTGAGNEQFF	TGTGCCAGCAGCATCAAAACAGGAGCGGGGAATGAGCAGTTCTTC
TRBV2	-	TRBJ2-3	16	-	CASSRFLGGSTDTQYF	TGTGCCAGCAGTCGATTCTTAGGAGGTAGCACAGATACGCAGTATTTT
TRBV7-9	TRBD2	TRBJ2-1	18	-	CASSSTGLAGLPYNEQFF	TGTGCCAGCAGCTCGACGGGACTAGCGGGGTTACCCTACAATGAGCAGTTCTTC
TRBV4-1	-	TRBJ2-5	15	-	CASSQVGTLQETQYF	TGCGCCAGCAGCCAAGTCGGTACTTTGCAAGAGACCCAGTACTTC
TRBV9	TRBD2	TRBJ2-3	16	-	CASSGPGLATADTQYF	TGTGCCAGCAGCGGCCCGGGACTAGCGACTGCAGATACGCAGTATTTT
TRBV6-1	-	TRBJ1-4	13	-	CASSGLINEKLFF	TGTGCCAGCAGTGGACTGATAAATGAAAAACTGTTTTTT
TRBV19	-	TRBJ1-1	13	-	CASSSTMRGEAFF	TGTGCCAGTAGTAGTACTATGAGAGGGGAAGCTTTCTTT
TRBV4-3	TRBD2	TRBJ2-2	16	once	CASRGLAGGNTGELFF	TGCGCCTCTAGGGGACTAGCGGGAGGGAACACCGGGGAGCTGTTTTTT
TRBV7-3	TRBD1	TRBJ1-1	15	few	CASSLQGQANTEAFF	TGTGCCAGCAGCCTACAGGGGCAGGCGAACACTGAAGCTTTCTTT
TRBV4-1	TRBD2	TRBJ2-2	15	once	CASRSTSPNTGELFF	TGCGCCAGCAGGTCGACTAGCCCGAACACCGGGGAGCTGTTTTTT
TRBV4-1	TRBD2	TRBJ2-5	19	-	CASSPAGTSGRSSTETQYF	TGCGCCAGCAGCCCCGCCGGGACTAGCGGCCGTTCAAGCACGGAGACCCAGTACTTC
TRBV7-9	-	TRBJ1-3	12	-	CASSLDRNTIYF	TGTGCCAGCAGCTTAGATCGAAACACCATATATTTT
TRBV28	TRBD2	TRBJ2-3	15	-	CASTPSGAYTDTQYF	TGTGCCAGCACTCCCAGCGGGGCCTACACAGATACGCAGTATTTT
TRBV5-1	TRBD1	TRBJ1-2	13	-	CASSQDRVGGYTF	TGCGCCAGCAGCCAGGACAGGGTTGGGGGCTACACCTTC
TRBV7-6	-	TRBJ1-4	14	-	CASSLWESNEKLFF	TGTGCCAGCAGCCTTTGGGAGAGTAATGAAAAACTGTTTTTT
TRBV6-1	-	TRBJ1-6	15	-	CASSTTEANYSPLHF	TGTGCCAGCAGTACGACGGAGGCGAACTATTCACCCCTCCACTTT
TRBV7-3	TRBD2	TRBJ2-3	16	-	CASSSGLASGTDTQYF	TGTGCCAGCAGCTCGGGACTAGCTTCGGGCACAGATACGCAGTATTTT
TRBV6-1	-	TRBJ1-2	14	-	CASLRDPGLYGYTF	TGTGCCAGTCTGAGGGACCCAGGTCTCTATGGCTACACCTTC
TRBV18	-	TRBJ1-1	15	once	CASSPVLLVNTEAFF	TGTGCCAGCTCACCTGTCCTTTTAGTGAACACTGAAGCTTTCTTT
TRBV5-1	-	TRBJ2-5	14	-	CASNGGNVLETQYF	TGCGCCAGCAACGGGGGAAATGTATTGGAGACCCAGTACTTC
TRBV4-2	-	TRBJ2-7	17	-	CASSQVELVQSKDEQYF	TGTGCCAGCAGCCAAGTTGAACTAGTTCAGTCAAAGGACGAGCAGTACTTC
TRBV6-6	TRBD1	TRBJ1-2	16	-	CASSPLMTGLNYGYTF	TGTGCCAGCAGCCCACTTATGACAGGGTTGAACTATGGCTACACCTTC
TRBV6-1	-	TRBJ2-6	20	-	CASSEVRRGSSAAGANVLTF	TGTGCCAGCAGTGAAGTGAGGAGGGGCAGCTCAGCCGCTGGGGCCAACGTCCTGACTTTC
TRBV11-2	-	TRBJ2-7	18	-	CASSLGRAQRRTGYEQYF	TGTGCCAGCAGCTTAGGCAGGGCGCAGAGACGCACCGGTTACGAGCAGTACTTC
TRBV6-6	-	TRBJ2-7	13	-	CASSLYGGYEQYF	TGTGCCAGCAGTCTCTATGGGGGCTACGAGCAGTACTTC
TRBV28	TRBD2	TRBJ2-1	19	-	CASSGQPLKGLAGYNEQFF	TGTGCCAGCAGTGGACAGCCACTGAAGGGACTAGCGGGATACAATGAGCAGTTCTTC
TRBV29-1	-	TRBJ2-3	14	once	CSVEGGMGTDTQYF	TGCAGCGTTGAAGGCGGGATGGGGACAGATACGCAGTATTTT